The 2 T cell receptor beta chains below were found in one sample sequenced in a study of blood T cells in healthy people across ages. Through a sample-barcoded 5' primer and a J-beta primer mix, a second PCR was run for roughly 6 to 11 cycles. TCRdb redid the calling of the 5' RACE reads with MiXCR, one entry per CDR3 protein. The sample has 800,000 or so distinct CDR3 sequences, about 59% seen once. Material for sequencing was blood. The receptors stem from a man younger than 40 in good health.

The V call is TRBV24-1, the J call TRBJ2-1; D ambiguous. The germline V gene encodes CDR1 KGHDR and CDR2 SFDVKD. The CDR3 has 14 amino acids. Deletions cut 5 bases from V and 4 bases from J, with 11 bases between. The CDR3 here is CATSGATNYNEQFF. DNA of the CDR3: TGTGCCACCAGTGGTGCGACAAATTACAATGAGCAGTTCTTC.

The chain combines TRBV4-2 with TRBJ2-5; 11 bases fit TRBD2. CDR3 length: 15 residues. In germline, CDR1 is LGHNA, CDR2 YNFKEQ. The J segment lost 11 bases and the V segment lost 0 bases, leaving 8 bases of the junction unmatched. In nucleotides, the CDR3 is TGTGCCAGCAGCCAAGAAACTAGCGGGGGAACGGGGCAGTACTTC. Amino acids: CASSQETSGGTGQYF.